The T cell receptor beta chain under discussion was sequenced for a study of blood T cell repertoires in COVID-19. As for the study in general: Samples representing acute and convalescent COVID-19 were sourced from the United States, Italy and Spain. The analysed material was cDNA or gDNA that came from T cells, B-cell-depleted T cells, or PBMCs.

Ten or more counts support this clone. Study processing details: Quantification of nucleated cells was approximated via reference gene primer amplification. Using immunoSEQ multiplex PCR, the repertoire was profiled, and TCRdb retains in-frame clones only, with some absent. From that table come the V and J calls and clone size; the DNA was used to work out D and trimming. This table holds under 350,000 clones, around 82% found once. The sequencing sample was made of peripheral blood. The clonotype originates from a woman in her 50s who had recovered from COVID-19.

CDR3 loop: CASSRGTGFIEQYF. As DNA, the CDR3 is TGTGCCAGTAGTAGGGGGACAGGGTTCATCGAGCAGTACTTC. V and J are TRBV19 and TRBJ2-7; 9 nucleotides agree with TRBD1. The CDR3 is 14 residues long. Germline-derived CDR1 and CDR2 are LNHDA and SQIVND (reference sequence). The trim removed 4 bases at V and 6 bases at J, leaving 7 bases unmatched.